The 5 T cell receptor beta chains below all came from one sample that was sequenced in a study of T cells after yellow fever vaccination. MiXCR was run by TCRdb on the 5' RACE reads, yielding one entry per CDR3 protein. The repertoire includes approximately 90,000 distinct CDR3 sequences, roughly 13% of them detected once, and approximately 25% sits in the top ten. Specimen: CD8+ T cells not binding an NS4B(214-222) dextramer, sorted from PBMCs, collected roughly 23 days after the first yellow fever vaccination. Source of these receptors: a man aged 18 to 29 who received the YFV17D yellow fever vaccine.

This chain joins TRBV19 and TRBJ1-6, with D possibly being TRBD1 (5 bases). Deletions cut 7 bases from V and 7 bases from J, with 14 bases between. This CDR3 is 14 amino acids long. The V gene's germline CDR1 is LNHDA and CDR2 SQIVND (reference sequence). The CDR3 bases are TGTGCCAGTACCACCTTAGGGGTGAATTCACCCCTCCACTTT. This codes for CASTTLGVNSPLHF.

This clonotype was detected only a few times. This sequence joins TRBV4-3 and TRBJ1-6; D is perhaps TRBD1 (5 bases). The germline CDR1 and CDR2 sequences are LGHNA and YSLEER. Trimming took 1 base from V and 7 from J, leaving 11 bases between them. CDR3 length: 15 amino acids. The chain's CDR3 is CASSQGGTRNSPLHF. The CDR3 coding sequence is TGCGCCAGCAGCCAAGGAGGGACGCGCAATTCACCCCTCCACTTT.

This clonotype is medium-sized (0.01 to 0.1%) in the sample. In DNA form, the CDR3 reads TGCGCCAGCAGCCGCAGTCCCAACTCTTACAATGAGCAGTTCTTC. This sequence encodes CASSRSPNSYNEQFF. The J gene is TRBJ2-1, the V gene TRBV4-3; no definite D call. Germline CDR1 is LGHNA and CDR2 is YSLEER. This CDR3 spans 15 amino acids. Trimming removed 4 bases at V and 4 bases at J, with 14 bases between.

CDR3 coding DNA: TGCGCCAGCAGCTACCGGGGCTTAAGTTCCGCGAACACCGGGGAGCTGTTTTTT. Its protein is CASSYRGLSSANTGELFF. J is TRBJ2-2 and V is TRBV5-1; either TRBD1 or TRBD2 may fit D (5 bases each). The ends were cut back, 3 bases at V and 0 bases at J, with 18 bases in the middle. The V gene's germline CDR1 is SGHRS and CDR2 YFSETQ. The CDR3 has 18 amino acids.

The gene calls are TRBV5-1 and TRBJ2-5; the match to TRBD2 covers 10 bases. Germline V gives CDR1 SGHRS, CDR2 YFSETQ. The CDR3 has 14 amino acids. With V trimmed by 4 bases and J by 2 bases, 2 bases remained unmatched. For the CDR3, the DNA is TGCGCCAGCAGCGAACTAGCGGGGCAAGAGACCCAGTACTTC. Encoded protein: CASSELAGQETQYF.